The sequence of this TCR beta chain was determined in a study of T cells after yellow fever vaccination. This clonotype was recorded many times. What it binds is unknown. No DNA is shown, since the ends of the CDR3 on it are uncertain; the CDR3 is the one TCRdb lists. The germline V gene encodes CDR1 MDHEN and CDR2 SYDVKM. The CDR3 is 14 amino acids in total, end residues counted. TCRdb ran MiXCR on the 5' RACE reads and lists one entry per CDR3 protein. The sample lists 300,000 to 400,000 distinct CDR3 sequences, under 15% occurring once. General study findings and limits: In post-booster samples, most primary-vaccination clones reappeared (about 95% CD4, approximately 91% CD8). Clonotypes found in both CD4 and CD8 compartments made up a small share.

The sequenced sample was CD4+ T cells sorted from PBMCs, obtained 15 days after the yellow fever booster vaccination. The chain is built from TRBV28 and TRBJ2-4; TRBD1 was called by the table and not checked on the DNA. The TCR was taken from a man between 18 and 35 years old who received the YFV17D yellow fever vaccine. The CDR3 protein is CASSSSGQGHIQYF.